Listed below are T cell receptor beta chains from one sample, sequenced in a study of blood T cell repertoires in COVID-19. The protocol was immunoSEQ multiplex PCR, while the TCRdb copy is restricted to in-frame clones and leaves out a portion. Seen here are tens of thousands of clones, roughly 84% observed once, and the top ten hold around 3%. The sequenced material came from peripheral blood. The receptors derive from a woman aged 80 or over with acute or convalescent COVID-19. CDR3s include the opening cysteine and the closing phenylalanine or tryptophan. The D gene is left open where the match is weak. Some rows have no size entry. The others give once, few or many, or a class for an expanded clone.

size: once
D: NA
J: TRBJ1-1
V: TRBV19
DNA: TGTGCCAGTAGTATACGGATAGCGGAGAACACTGAAGCTTTCTTT
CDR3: CASSIRIAENTEAFF

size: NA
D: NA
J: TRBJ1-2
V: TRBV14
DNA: TGTGCCAGCAGCCAAAGGGGTTTTAGGGCAGGCATCCCACATGGCTACACCTTC
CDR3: CASSQRGFRAGIPHGYTF

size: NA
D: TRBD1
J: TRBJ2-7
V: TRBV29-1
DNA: TGCAGCGTTGGACAGGGCTCCTACGAGCAGTACTTC
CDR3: CSVGQGSYEQYF

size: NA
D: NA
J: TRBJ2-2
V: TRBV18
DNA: TGTGCCAGCTCACCACTTTCAAACAGGGAGACCGGGGAGCTGTTTTTT
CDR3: CASSPLSNRETGELFF

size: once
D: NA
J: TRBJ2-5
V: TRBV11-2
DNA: TGTGCCAGCAGCCAACAAACGACACTAGCCAGAGGAGAGACCCAGTACTTC
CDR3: CASSQQTTLARGETQYF

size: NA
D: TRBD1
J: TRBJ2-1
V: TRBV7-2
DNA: TGTGCCAGCAGCTTAACAGGGGGCTCCTACAATGAGCAGTTCTTC
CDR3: CASSLTGGSYNEQFF

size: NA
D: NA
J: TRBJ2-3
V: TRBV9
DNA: TGTGCCAGCAGCGGCGATGCACATACGCAGTATTTT
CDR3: CASSGDAHTQYF

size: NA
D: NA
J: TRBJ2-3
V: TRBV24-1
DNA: TGTGCCACCAGTGTCGGCGGGGTGGGCACAGATACGCAGTATTTT
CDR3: CATSVGGVGTDTQYF

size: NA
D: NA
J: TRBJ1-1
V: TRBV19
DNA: TGTGCCAGTAGTATTGGAGGCCTGAACACTGAAGCTTTCTTT
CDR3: CASSIGGLNTEAFF

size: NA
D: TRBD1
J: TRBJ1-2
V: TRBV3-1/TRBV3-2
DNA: TGTGCCAGCAGCCTGGGACAGTCTAACTATGGCTACACCTTC
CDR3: CASSLGQSNYGYTF

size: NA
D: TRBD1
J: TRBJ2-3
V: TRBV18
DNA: TGTGCCAGCTCACTGACAGGGTCGACGGGAAGGAGTACAGATACGCAGTATTTT
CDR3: CASSLTGSTGRSTDTQYF

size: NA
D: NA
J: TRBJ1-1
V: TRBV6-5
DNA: TGTGCCAGCAGTCTGGACAGCGGGAACACTGAAGCTTTCTTT
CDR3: CASSLDSGNTEAFF

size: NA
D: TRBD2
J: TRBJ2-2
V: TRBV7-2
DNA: TGTGCCCGCCCGGCGGGAGCTTCGAACACCGGGGAGCTGTTTTTT
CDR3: CARPAGASNTGELFF

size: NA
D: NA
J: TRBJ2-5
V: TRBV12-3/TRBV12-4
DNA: TGTGCCAGCAGTTTACGGGTCCAAGAGACCCAGTACTTC
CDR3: CASSLRVQETQYF